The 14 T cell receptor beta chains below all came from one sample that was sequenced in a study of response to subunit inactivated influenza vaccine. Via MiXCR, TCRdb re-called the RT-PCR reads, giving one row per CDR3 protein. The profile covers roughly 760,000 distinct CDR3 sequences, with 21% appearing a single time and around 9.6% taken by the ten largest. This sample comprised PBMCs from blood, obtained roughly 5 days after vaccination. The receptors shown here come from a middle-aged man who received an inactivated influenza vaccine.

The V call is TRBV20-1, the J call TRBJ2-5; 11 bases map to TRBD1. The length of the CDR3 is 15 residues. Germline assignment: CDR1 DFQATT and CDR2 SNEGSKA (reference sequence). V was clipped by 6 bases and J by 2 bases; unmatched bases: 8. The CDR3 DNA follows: TGCAGTGCCCCCCCCGGGACAGGGGGTCAAGAGACCCAGTACTTC. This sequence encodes CSAPPGTGGQETQYF.

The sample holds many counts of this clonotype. CDR3 DNA sequence: TGCAGCGTTGGGACAGGGAACTCCTACGAGCAGTACTTC. Translation gives CSVGTGNSYEQYF. The gene calls are TRBV29-1 and TRBJ2-7; TRBD1 aligns across 8 bases. V lost 4 bases and J lost 0; bases outside the gene matches: 2. CDR1 SQVTM and CDR2 ANQGSEA come from the germline V gene. The CDR3 covers 13 residues.

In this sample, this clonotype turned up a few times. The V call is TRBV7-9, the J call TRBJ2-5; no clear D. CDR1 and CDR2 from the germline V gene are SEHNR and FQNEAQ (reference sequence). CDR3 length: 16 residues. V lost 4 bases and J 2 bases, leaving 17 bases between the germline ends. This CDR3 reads CASSYLGRALQETQYF. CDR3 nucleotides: TGTGCCAGCAGCTACCTCGGCCGGGCCCTTCAAGAGACCCAGTACTTC. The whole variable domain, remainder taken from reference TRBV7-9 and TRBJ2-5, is DTGVSQNPRHKITKRGQNVTFRCDPISEHNRLYWYRQTLGQGPEFLTYFQNEAQLEKSRLLSDRFSAERPKGSFSTLEIQRTEQGDSAMYLCASSYLGRALQETQYFGPGTRLLVL.

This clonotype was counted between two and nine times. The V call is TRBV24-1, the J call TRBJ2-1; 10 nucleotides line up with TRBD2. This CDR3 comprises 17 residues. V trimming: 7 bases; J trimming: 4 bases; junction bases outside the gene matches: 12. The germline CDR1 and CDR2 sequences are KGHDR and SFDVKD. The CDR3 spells CATSGGLAGGLYNEQFF. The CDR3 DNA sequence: TGTGCCACCAGCGGGGGTTTAGCGGGGGGCCTGTACAATGAGCAGTTCTTC.

CDR3 region: CASSQPKAGQLFSYQETQYF. CDR3 sequence (DNA): TGCGCCAGCAGCCAACCCAAGGCGGGACAGCTATTCTCGTACCAAGAGACCCAGTACTTC. The chain has TRBV4-1 and TRBJ2-5; the D gene is possibly TRBD1 (7 bases). Looked up from germline, CDR1 is MGHRA and CDR2 is YSYEKL. This CDR3 has 20 amino acids. V was trimmed by 2 bases and J by 0 bases, leaving 25 bases between them.

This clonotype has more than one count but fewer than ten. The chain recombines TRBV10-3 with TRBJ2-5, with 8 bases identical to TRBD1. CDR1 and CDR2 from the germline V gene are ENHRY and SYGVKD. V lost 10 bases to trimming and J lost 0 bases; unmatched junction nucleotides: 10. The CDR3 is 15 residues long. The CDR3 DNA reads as TGTGCCACCCTGCGGGACAGGTATCACCAAGAGACCCAGTACTTC. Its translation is CATLRDRYHQETQYF.

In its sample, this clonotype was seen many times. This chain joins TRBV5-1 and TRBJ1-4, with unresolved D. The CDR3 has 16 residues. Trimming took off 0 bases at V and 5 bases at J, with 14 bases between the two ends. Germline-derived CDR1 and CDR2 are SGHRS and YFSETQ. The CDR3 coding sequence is TGCGCCAGCAGCTTGGGACATCTGGCAGTGAATGAAAAACTGTTTTTT. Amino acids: CASSLGHLAVNEKLFF.

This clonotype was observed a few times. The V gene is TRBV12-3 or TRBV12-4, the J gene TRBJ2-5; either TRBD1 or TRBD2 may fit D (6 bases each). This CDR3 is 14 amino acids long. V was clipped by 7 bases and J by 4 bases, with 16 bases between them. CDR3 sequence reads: CASNTGGRGETQYF. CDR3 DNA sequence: TGTGCCAGCAATACCGGGGGCAGGGGAGAGACCCAGTACTTC.

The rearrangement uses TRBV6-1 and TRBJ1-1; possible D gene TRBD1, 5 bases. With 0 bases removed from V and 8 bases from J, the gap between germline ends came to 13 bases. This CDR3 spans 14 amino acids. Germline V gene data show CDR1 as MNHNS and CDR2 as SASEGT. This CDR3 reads CASSEAPGSTEAFF. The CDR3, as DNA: TGTGCCAGCAGTGAAGCGCCAGGGTCTACCGAAGCTTTCTTT.

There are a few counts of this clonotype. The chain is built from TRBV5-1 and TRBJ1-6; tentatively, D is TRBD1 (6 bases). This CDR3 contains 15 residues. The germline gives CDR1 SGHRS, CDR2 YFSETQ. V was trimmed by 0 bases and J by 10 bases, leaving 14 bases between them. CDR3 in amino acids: CASSLDRGAHSPLHF. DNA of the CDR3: TGCGCCAGCAGCTTGGATCGGGGGGCACACTCACCCCTCCACTTT.

DNA for the CDR3: TGTGCCACCAGTGACCCGGACCGAAACGCGAACACCGGGGAGCTGTTTTTT. As protein: CATSDPDRNANTGELFF. V gene TRBV24-1 combines with J gene TRBJ2-2; no clear D gene. This CDR3 is 17 amino acids long. Germline CDR1 and CDR2: KGHDR and SFDVKD. The ends were cut back, 4 bases at V and 0 bases at J, with 14 bases in the middle.

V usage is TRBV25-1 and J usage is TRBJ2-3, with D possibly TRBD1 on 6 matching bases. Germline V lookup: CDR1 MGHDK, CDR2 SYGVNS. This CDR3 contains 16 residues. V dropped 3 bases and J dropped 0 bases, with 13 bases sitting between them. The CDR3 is CASSDHRDTSTDTQYF. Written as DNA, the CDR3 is TGTGCCAGCAGTGACCACAGGGACACTAGCACAGATACGCAGTATTTT.

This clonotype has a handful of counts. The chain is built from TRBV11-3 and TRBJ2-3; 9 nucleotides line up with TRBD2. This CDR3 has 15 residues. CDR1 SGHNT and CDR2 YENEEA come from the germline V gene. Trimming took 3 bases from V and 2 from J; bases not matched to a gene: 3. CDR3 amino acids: CASSLREGATDTQYF. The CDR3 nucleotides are TGTGCCAGCAGCTTGCGGGAGGGAGCCACAGATACGCAGTATTTT.

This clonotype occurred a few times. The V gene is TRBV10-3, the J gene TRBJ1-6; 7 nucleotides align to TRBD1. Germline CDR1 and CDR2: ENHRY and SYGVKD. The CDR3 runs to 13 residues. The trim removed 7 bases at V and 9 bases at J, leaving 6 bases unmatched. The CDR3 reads CAINQGVGSPLHF. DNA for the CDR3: TGTGCCATCAATCAGGGGGTTGGTTCACCCCTCCACTTT.